This T cell receptor beta chain was profiled in a study of blood T cell repertoires in COVID-19. Study overall: Italy, Spain and the United States were the sources of the convalescent and acute COVID-19 samples. PBMCs, B-cell-depleted T cells, or T cells were the source of the cDNA or gDNA that made up the material.

In the authors' methods: How many nucleated cells were present was estimated from reference gene primer amplification. Here immunoSEQ multiplex PCR was the method, and the copy in TCRdb shows in-frame clones only, minus some. D and trimming were read from the DNA, whereas the V and J calls and clone size are those reported in that table. The repertoire holds about 410,000 clones, 86% seen once, with more than 1.4% in the top ten. CDR3 size: 15 residues. The germline V gene has CDR1 LNHDA and CDR2 SQIVND (reference sequence). V lost 2 bases and J lost 0, with 8 bases in between. Sequenced input: peripheral blood. The chain uses TRBV19 and TRBJ1-5; D ambiguous. The clonotype originates from a woman in her twenties or thirties with active or convalescent COVID-19. CDR3 sequence: CASSITAYSNQPQHF. CDR3 nucleotides: TGTGCCAGTAGTATAACAGCTTATAGCAATCAGCCCCAGCATTTT.